One and the same sample provided the 22 T cell receptor beta chains below, sequenced in a study of somatic mutations in cytotoxic T cells in rheumatoid arthritis. This table comes from immunoSEQ multiplex PCR, and its TCRdb copy is limited to in-frame clones, with some not included. The sample consists of about 19,000 clones, 85% to 90% of them appearing once. The sample taken for sequencing was CD8+ T cells sorted from blood. The receptors were gathered from a man aged 40-55 years in good health.

The chain is built from TRBV4-1 and TRBJ2-1; 7 bases align to TRBD1. The CDR3 is 19 residues long. Trimming at V came to 2 bases and at J to 5 bases, leaving 18 bases not matched to a gene. The germline gives CDR1 MGHRA, CDR2 YSYEKL. The CDR3: CASSQPSRGLTGVNNEQFF. In DNA, the CDR3 is TGCGCCAGCAGCCAACCCAGTCGGGGTTTAACAGGGGTAAACAATGAGCAGTTCTTC.

The chain is built from TRBV30 and TRBJ1-3, with D unclear. Germline lookup yields CDR1 GTSNPN and CDR2 SVGIG (reference sequence). The V end was cut by 4 bases, the J end by 4 bases, with 8 bases between. The CDR3 loop spans 12 amino acids. Here the CDR3 reads CAWKGLGNTIYF. The CDR3 region has the DNA TGTGCCTGGAAGGGATTGGGAAACACCATATATTTT.

The rearrangement uses TRBV27 and TRBJ2-7; no reliable D call. The CDR3 sequence is 13 residues long. Germline CDR1 and CDR2: MNHEY and SMNVEV (reference sequence). Trimming pared 1 base from V and 3 bases from J, leaving 7 bases between. The CDR3 DNA sequence: TGTGCCAGCAGTTTATTGCAGAACTACGAGCAGTACTTC. Its translation: CASSLLQNYEQYF.

The chain combines TRBV7-9 with TRBJ2-1; TRBD2 matches at 10 bases. V lost 2 bases to trimming and J lost 6 bases; unmatched junction nucleotides: 4. This CDR3 has 15 amino acids. Germline loops: CDR1 SEHNR, CDR2 FQNEAQ (reference sequence). The CDR3 DNA reads TGTGCCAGCAGCTTAAGCGGGAGGGCTGTCAATGAGCAGTTCTTC. This codes for CASSLSGRAVNEQFF.

This chain uses TRBV11-2 with TRBJ2-3, with 7 bases identical to TRBD1. V shed 5 bases and J 1 base; nucleotides not matched to a gene: 6. Looked up from germline, CDR1 is SGHAT and CDR2 is FQNNGV. The CDR3 spans 15 residues. The CDR3 loop is CASSRKGARTDTQYF. The CDR3 bases are TGTGCCAGCAGCCGAAAGGGGGCCCGCACAGATACGCAGTATTTT.

This sequence joins TRBV7-8 and TRBJ2-7; D possibly matches TRBD1 or TRBD2 (5 bases each). The germline gives CDR1 SGHVS, CDR2 FQNEAQ. The CDR3 is 14 amino acids. The V end was cut by 4 bases, the J end by 0 bases, with 10 bases between. The CDR3 sequence: CASSSGTDSYEQYF. DNA for the CDR3: TGTGCCAGCAGCTCAGGGACGGACTCCTACGAGCAGTACTTC.

This clone was seen only a few times. V gene TRBV7-9 combines with J gene TRBJ1-1, with D unresolved. The CDR3 is 14 residues long. Germline values: CDR1 SEHNR, CDR2 FQNEAQ (reference sequence). Trimming shortened V by 0 bases and J by 0 bases, and 5 bases separated the two germline ends. CDR3 bases: TGTGCCAGCAGCTTAGCACAGATGAACACTGAAGCTTTCTTT. Translation: CASSLAQMNTEAFF.

This clone was observed once. DNA for the CDR3: TGTGCCAGCAGCTTACCAGGGGGAGAAGATACGCAGTATTTT. It is translated as CASSLPGGEDTQYF. The gene calls are TRBV7-9 and TRBJ2-3; TRBD1 aligns across 7 bases. The CDR3 runs to 14 residues. CDR1 and CDR2 (germline): SEHNR, FQNEAQ (reference sequence). The trim removed 2 bases at V and 5 bases at J, leaving 4 bases unmatched.

The chain combines TRBV2 with TRBJ2-2; 9 bases line up with TRBD2. Germline assignment: CDR1 SNHLY and CDR2 FYNNEI. This CDR3 comprises 14 residues. Unmatched junction bases numbered 3, after V lost 7 bases and J lost 3 bases. The CDR3 coding sequence is TGTGCCAGCACCGGGACTAGCTACACCGGGGAGCTGTTTTTT. Translating gives CASTGTSYTGELFF. Full variable domain (remainder filled in from reference TRBV2 and TRBJ2-2): EPEVTQTPSHQVTQMGQEVILRCVPISNHLYFYWYRQILGQKVEFLVSFYNNEISEKSEIFDDQFSVERPDGSNFTLKIRSTKLEDSAMYFCASTGTSYTGELFFGEGSRLTVL.

The chain combines TRBV19 with TRBJ1-2; D is undetermined. The CDR3 is 10 amino acids. The V gene's germline CDR1 is LNHDA and CDR2 SQIVND (reference sequence). Trimming pared 8 bases from V and 3 bases from J, leaving 4 bases between. DNA for the CDR3: TGTGCCAGTTGGTACTATGGCTACACCTTC. This codes for CASWYYGYTF.

This clone has more than one count but fewer than ten. V gene TRBV19 combines with J gene TRBJ2-7; 8 positions agree with TRBD1. The V gene end was trimmed by 3 bases and the J gene end by 3 bases; junction bases not matched to a gene: 4. The CDR3 contains 14 residues. Germline assignment: CDR1 LNHDA and CDR2 SQIVND (reference sequence). The CDR3: CASSISGQGYEQYF. The CDR3 DNA sequence: TGTGCCAGTAGTATCTCCGGACAGGGCTACGAGCAGTACTTC.

The chain recombines TRBV5-1 with TRBJ2-4; 10 nucleotides match TRBD1. Germline values: CDR1 SGHRS, CDR2 YFSETQ. V lost 4 bases to trimming and J lost 4 bases; unmatched junction nucleotides: 5. This CDR3 contains 15 residues. CDR3 bases: TGCGCCAGCAGCCAATGGACAGGGGGGAAAAACATTCAGTACTTC. Its protein product is CASSQWTGGKNIQYF.

The V gene is TRBV13, the J gene TRBJ2-1, with a weak D call TRBD2 (5 bases). Germline V CDR1 and CDR2: PRHDT, FYEKMQ (reference sequence). This CDR3 is built from 15 residues. Trimming shortened V by 7 bases and J by 9 bases, and 22 bases separated the two germline ends. DNA of the CDR3: TGTGCCAGCACCCTTGGAGGCGCCTCGACGAGTGAGCAGTTCTTC. As protein: CASTLGGASTSEQFF.

The chain employs TRBV28 and TRBJ2-2; the D call may be TRBD1 or TRBD2 (5 bases each). CDR1 and CDR2 from the germline V gene are MDHEN and SYDVKM. The CDR3 spans 14 residues. Trimming pared 7 bases from V and 5 bases from J, leaving 14 bases between. The CDR3 reads CASILSGTTGELFF. The CDR3 DNA follows: TGTGCCAGCATTCTGTCGGGGACGACCGGGGAGCTGTTTTTT. Filled out from reference TRBV28 and TRBJ2-2, the complete variable domain reads DVKVTQSSRYLVKRTGEKVFLECVQDMDHENMFWYRQDPGLGLRLIYFSYDVKMKEKGDIPEGYSVSREKKERFSLILESASTNQTSMYLCASILSGTTGELFFGEGSRLTVL.

The chain uses TRBV30 and TRBJ1-2, with a tentative D call TRBD1 (5 bases). The ends were cut back, 0 bases at V and 8 bases at J, with 13 bases in the middle. This CDR3 contains 13 residues. Germline CDR1 and CDR2: GTSNPN and SVGIG (reference sequence). DNA of the CDR3: TGTGCCTGGAGTGTACTAGGGGCAGGAGGCTACACCTTC. Translating it yields CAWSVLGAGGYTF.

This sequence joins TRBV15 and TRBJ1-1; D unclear. V was clipped by 5 bases and J by 1 base, with 14 bases between them. Germline V gives CDR1 LNHNV, CDR2 YYDKDF (reference sequence). The CDR3 spans 15 residues. The DNA of the CDR3 is TGTGCCACCAGCCCTCCGATGGCAGGGAACACTGAAGCTTTCTTT. The encoded protein is CATSPPMAGNTEAFF.

V usage is TRBV7-6 and J usage is TRBJ2-7, with D possibly being TRBD2 (5 bases). This CDR3 has 14 residues. Trimming cost V 7 bases and J 4 bases, with 17 bases left between them. Germline assignment: CDR1 SGHVS and CDR2 FNYEAQ. CDR3 loop: CASILFKRTYEQYF. The CDR3 bases are TGTGCCAGCATCCTCTTCAAGCGGACTTACGAGCAGTACTTC.

The rearrangement uses TRBV4-3 and TRBJ2-2, with TRBD1 matching 7 bases. The CDR3 is 13 residues long. Germline V gene lookup returns CDR1 LGHNA and CDR2 YSLEER. The V segment lost 6 bases and the J segment 6 bases; nucleotides outside the gene matches: 4. CDR3 sequence: CASRDRVPGELFF. CDR3 in DNA: TGCGCCAGCAGAGACAGGGTACCCGGGGAGCTGTTTTTT.

This clone was picked up a small number of times. The rearrangement uses TRBV27 and TRBJ2-1, with 12 bases matching TRBD1. Germline V lookup: CDR1 MNHEY, CDR2 SMNVEV (reference sequence). V was pared by 4 bases and J by 13 bases, with 11 bases of the junction left unmatched. The CDR3 sequence is 15 residues long. The CDR3 loop reads CASSSTGGTGGVQFF. As DNA, the CDR3 is TGTGCCAGCAGTTCCACAGGGGGGACAGGGGGCGTCCAGTTCTTC.

The chain carries TRBV19 and TRBJ2-7, with D possibly being TRBD1 or TRBD2 (5 bases each). From germline, CDR1 is LNHDA and CDR2 SQIVND (reference sequence). This CDR3 region has 17 residues. V lost 1 base, J lost 2 bases, and 18 bases lay in between. The CDR3 coding sequence is TGTGCCAGTAGTATAGGAGTGGCCGGGGCCCTTACCTACGAGCAGTACTTC. Its protein is CASSIGVAGALTYEQYF.

This chain links TRBV6-1 with TRBJ2-5; 9 bases agree with TRBD2. The V and J ends lost 5 bases and 2 bases, in that order; junction bases with no gene match: 3. The CDR3 length is 14 residues. Germline values: CDR1 MNHNS, CDR2 SASEGT. The CDR3 here is CASSRLADQETQYF. The CDR3 region has the DNA TGTGCCAGCAGTCGACTAGCGGATCAAGAGACCCAGTACTTC.

This sequence joins TRBV29-1 and TRBJ2-4; D unresolved. From germline, CDR1 is SQVTM and CDR2 ANQGSEA. There are 12 residues in the CDR3. Trimming removed 2 bases from V and 5 bases from J, with 7 bases in between. Here the CDR3 reads CSVERGENIQYF. In DNA form, the CDR3 reads TGCAGCGTTGAACGTGGTGAAAACATTCAGTACTTC.